These T cell receptor beta chains were read from a single sample in a study of Ad26.COV2.S vaccination and SARS-CoV-2 variants. TCRdb's table, derived via immunoSEQ multiplex PCR, lists solely in-frame clones and lacks some. In the table there are some 350,000 clones, about 90% of which are singletons. The sequencing used peripheral blood, collected in a trial of Ad26.COV2.S vaccine versus placebo. Receptor source: a person aged 18-65 years who received the Ad26.COV2.S COVID-19 vaccine or a placebo. CDR3s include the opening cysteine and the closing phenylalanine or tryptophan. D genes are given only for firm matches. Expanded clones are given a class, and other clones once, few, many or no size at all.

cdr3_nt	cdr3_aa	d_call	v_call	j_call	clone_size	cdr3_length
TGTGCCAGCAGATGGGGGGGAAGCCTACAAGAGACCCAGTACTTC	CASRWGGSLQETQYF	TRBD2	TRBV2	TRBJ2-5	.	15
TGTGCCAGCTCACCCCGACTAGCGGGAACCACAGATACGCAGTATTTT	CASSPRLAGTTDTQYF	TRBD2	TRBV18	TRBJ2-3	.	16
TGTGCCAGCAGCTTACATCAACTGAATGAGCAGTTCTTC	CASSLHQLNEQFF	.	TRBV11-2	TRBJ2-1	.	13
TGTGCCAGCAGCTTAGACCTAGGGGCCTACGACAATGAGCAGTTCTTC	CASSLDLGAYDNEQFF	.	TRBV7-9	TRBJ2-1	.	16
TGTGCCAGCACTGGGGGAGGGGACGGCTACACCTTC	CASTGGGDGYTF	.	TRBV6-6	TRBJ1-2	.	12
TGTGCCAGCAGCTTAGCAGGGGGGGGGAACACTGAAGCTTTCTTT	CASSLAGGGNTEAFF	.	TRBV7-2	TRBJ1-1	once	15
TGCAGTGCTAGGACACACTCTGAGCAGTTCTTC	CSARTHSEQFF	.	TRBV20-1	TRBJ2-1	.	11
TGTGCCAGCAGCTTGACTGGGGCCAACGTCCTGACTTTC	CASSLTGANVLTF	.	TRBV7-9	TRBJ2-6	.	13
TGCGCCAGCAGCCAAGAATCGAGGGGGAACCCCTCCTACGAGCAGTACTTC	CASSQESRGNPSYEQYF	.	TRBV4-1	TRBJ2-7	once	17
TGTGCCAGCAGCCGACTAGCGGGAGTACGAGGGGATACGCAGTATTTT	CASSRLAGVRGDTQYF	TRBD2	TRBV5-8	TRBJ2-3	.	16
TGCGCCAGCAGCCAAAGGACAGGGGGGATATACGAGCAGTACTTC	CASSQRTGGIYEQYF	TRBD1	TRBV4-1	TRBJ2-7	.	15
TGTGCCAGCAGTTATCAGGCAGCTCGCTTCTCTTATGGCTACACCTTC	CASSYQAARFSYGYTF	.	TRBV6-2/TRBV6-3	TRBJ1-2	.	16
TGCGCCAGCAAGCTTTCCTTCAGGGGGAGCACAGATACGCAGTATTTT	CASKLSFRGSTDTQYF	TRBD1	TRBV5-1	TRBJ2-3	.	16
TGTGCCAGCAGCCGTACTCGTCTAGCGGGGGCCGGGGGGGAGACCCAGTACTTC	CASSRTRLAGAGGETQYF	TRBD2	TRBV7-6	TRBJ2-5	.	18
TGTGCCAGCGGCAAAACTAACACCGGGGAGCTGTTTTTT	CASGKTNTGELFF	.	TRBV13	TRBJ2-2	once	13
TGTGCCAGCAGCTTAAGGCGGGATGAGCAGTTCTTC	CASSLRRDEQFF	.	TRBV7-2	TRBJ2-1	.	12
TGTGCCAGCAGCCCAGACAGGGTAGGGACCCAGTACTTC	CASSPDRVGTQYF	TRBD1	TRBV5-4	TRBJ2-5	once	13
TGTGCCAGCAGCTCCCGACAGGGGCCCGGGGAGCTGTTTTTT	CASSSRQGPGELFF	TRBD1	TRBV7-2	TRBJ2-2	.	14
TGTGCCAGCTCACAAACAGGATTTCAAGAGACCCAGTACTTC	CASSQTGFQETQYF	.	TRBV18	TRBJ2-5	.	14
TGTGCCAGCAGTCTTTATAGCAATCAGCCCCAGCATTTT	CASSLYSNQPQHF	.	TRBV12-3/TRBV12-4	TRBJ1-5	.	13
TGTGCCAGCAGCGTAGACCCGGGAGGGCCGAATGAGCAGTTCTTC	CASSVDPGGPNEQFF	TRBD2	TRBV9	TRBJ2-1	.	15
TGTGCCAGCTCAACAAACCCAGCAACTAATGAAAAACTGTTTTTT	CASSTNPATNEKLFF	.	TRBV18	TRBJ1-4	.	15
TGTGCCAGCAGCGTTTACCATAACACCGGGGAGCTGTTTTTT	CASSVYHNTGELFF	.	TRBV9	TRBJ2-2	few	14
TGTGCCAGCAGCGTAGCGGGACTACCCACAGATACGCAGTATTTT	CASSVAGLPTDTQYF	TRBD2	TRBV9	TRBJ2-3	once	15
TGTGCCAGCAGTTTATACGGGTCCTACAATGAGCAGTTCTTC	CASSLYGSYNEQFF	.	TRBV6-2/TRBV6-3	TRBJ2-1	.	14
TGCGCCAGCAGCCCCGGGACTAGCGGGGTCACAGATACGCAGTATTTT	CASSPGTSGVTDTQYF	TRBD2	TRBV4-3	TRBJ2-3	.	16
TGTGCCAGCAGCTTACTAGCGTATGACTACAATGAGCAGTTCTTC	CASSLLAYDYNEQFF	.	TRBV11-2	TRBJ2-1	few	15
TGTGCCAGCAGCAAAGGAGGGACAGGGGGCTGCTACGAGCAGTACTTC	CASSKGGTGGCYEQYF	.	TRBV21-1	TRBJ2-7	.	16
TGTGCCAGTACCGAGGGGAGGGTTTCAGATACGCAGTATTTT	CASTEGRVSDTQYF	TRBD2	TRBV19	TRBJ2-3	.	14
TGTGCCAGCAGCCAGCAGGGGCTGGATGAAAAACTGTTTTTT	CASSQQGLDEKLFF	.	TRBV5-4	TRBJ1-4	.	14
TGTGCCAGCAGCCTCCTTCCCGGGGGGCGCGACTATGGCTACACCTTC	CASSLLPGGRDYGYTF	.	TRBV3-1/TRBV3-2	TRBJ1-2	.	16
TGTGCCAGCAGTTACTCTAAACAAATCTCCTACGAGCAGTACTTC	CASSYSKQISYEQYF	.	TRBV6-5	TRBJ2-7	.	15
TGCAGCGTTGATCGTTTCCAAGACGCCGGGGATGGCTACACCTTC	CSVDRFQDAGDGYTF	.	TRBV29-1	TRBJ1-2	once	15
TGTGCCAGCTCACCCCTGGGCGTGCAGGATTCACCCCTCCACTTT	CASSPLGVQDSPLHF	.	TRBV18	TRBJ1-6	.	15
TGTGCCAGCAGCTTGACGGGACTAGCGGGAGAGGGAGAGACCCAGTACTTC	CASSLTGLAGEGETQYF	TRBD2	TRBV7-9	TRBJ2-5	.	17
TGTGCCTGGAGTGCCGGGATAAACTACAATGAGCAGTTCTTC	CAWSAGINYNEQFF	.	TRBV30	TRBJ2-1	.	14
TGTGCCAGCACCCTAGCAGATACGCAGTATTTT	CASTLADTQYF	.	TRBV5-6	TRBJ2-3	.	11
TGTGCCAGCAGCTTAGAACCACAGGGGCTTGGACCACCCCTCCACTTT	CASSLEPQGLGPPLHF	TRBD1	TRBV11-2	TRBJ1-6	.	16
TGTGCCAGCAGCCAAGCAGGGTTCACCGGGGAGCTGTTTTTT	CASSQAGFTGELFF	.	TRBV4-2	TRBJ2-2	.	14
TGTGCCAGCAGCTTAGGGGTGGGGAACACCTACGAGCAGTACTTC	CASSLGVGNTYEQYF	.	TRBV7-2	TRBJ2-7	.	15
TGTGCCAGCAGTTATGGGACTAGCGGGAATTCATACAATGAGCAGTTCTTC	CASSYGTSGNSYNEQFF	TRBD2	TRBV6-2/TRBV6-3	TRBJ2-1	.	17
TGTGCCAGCAGCTTGGTCAGGGGTGGCAACGAGCAGTACTTC	CASSLVRGGNEQYF	.	TRBV5-5	TRBJ2-7	.	14
TGTGCCAGCAGCTTGGACCCGGCAGGGAACTATGGCTACACCTTC	CASSLDPAGNYGYTF	.	TRBV5-4	TRBJ1-2	.	15
TGTGCCAGCAGTTTTAACGGGAGAAATACGCAGTATTTT	CASSFNGRNTQYF	.	TRBV27	TRBJ2-3	once	13
TGTGCCAGCAGCTTAGACAGGTGGGGGACAGCCCAAGAGACCCAGTACTTC	CASSLDRWGTAQETQYF	TRBD1	TRBV7-2	TRBJ2-5	.	17
TGTGCCAGCAGCGCGGACGGGGGGCAGTTCTTC	CASSADGGQFF	.	TRBV11-3	TRBJ2-1	.	11
TGTGCCACCACCGGACAGGGAGCTTTCTTT	CATTGQGAFF	TRBD1	TRBV24-1	TRBJ1-1	.	10
TGTGCCAGCAGTTTGGACACCCATGAGCAGTTCTTC	CASSLDTHEQFF	.	TRBV12-3/TRBV12-4	TRBJ2-1	.	12
TGTGCCAGCTCACCAACCTTACAGGGTGAGGGCACTGAAGCTTTCTTT	CASSPTLQGEGTEAFF	.	TRBV18	TRBJ1-1	.	16
TGCAGCGTTGAAGGGGGACAGGAGGGAGAGCAGTACTTC	CSVEGGQEGEQYF	TRBD1	TRBV29-1	TRBJ2-7	.	13
TGTGCCAGCAGGGCTTGGGGGGGCACTGAAGCTTTCTTT	CASRAWGGTEAFF	.	TRBV12-3/TRBV12-4	TRBJ1-1	.	13
TGTGCCAGCAGCTTATCCGGGGGCAATCAGCCCCAGCATTTT	CASSLSGGNQPQHF	.	TRBV7-2	TRBJ1-5	.	14
TGTGCCAGCAGCCTTAGCGGGAACACCGGGGAGCTGTTTTTT	CASSLSGNTGELFF	.	TRBV4-2	TRBJ2-2	.	14
TGTGCCACCAGTGGGGCAGGGTCAAGTCAGCCCCAGCATTTT	CATSGAGSSQPQHF	.	TRBV24-1	TRBJ1-5	.	14
TGTGCCAGCAGTTTATCAGGGAAGGTTTACGAGCAGTACTTC	CASSLSGKVYEQYF	.	TRBV6-2/TRBV6-3	TRBJ2-7	.	14
TGTGCCAGCAGTTTCTTCGCCGGGACTGAAGCTTTCTTT	CASSFFAGTEAFF	.	TRBV6-2/TRBV6-3	TRBJ1-1	.	13
TGTGCCACCGGGACAGGGGGAATTAGCAATCAGCCCCAGCATTTT	CATGTGGISNQPQHF	TRBD1	TRBV28	TRBJ1-5	few	15